The 6 T cell receptor beta chains listed next were all sequenced from one sample in a study of regulatory T cells in long-lasting Graves disease. In building TCR beta libraries, iRepertoire HTBI primers were used together with Arm-PCR of CDR3 regions. TCRdb analysed the multiplex PCR reads with MiXCR anew, one entry per CDR3 protein. Among around 400,000 distinct CDR3 sequences listed, roughly 23% were seen once. Time point specified: persistent/refractory GD, antithyroid drugs over 5 years with positive TRAb. Generation of the TCR library employed RNA extracted from PBMCs. Sequenced material: peripheral blood mononuclear cells (PBMCs), taken when the disease was refractory, from a patient treated with antithyroid drugs. The receptors come from a middle-aged woman with Graves disease.

The chain has TRBV28 and TRBJ2-7, with 12 bases fitting TRBD1. The V segment lost 5 bases and the J segment 3 bases; nucleotides outside the gene matches: 20. Germline values: CDR1 MDHEN, CDR2 SYDVKM. This CDR3 contains 20 residues. The CDR3 reads CASSSGTGGSPFSTIYEQYF. CDR3 sequence (DNA): TGTGCCAGCAGTAGTGGGACAGGGGGCTCACCCTTTAGTACCATCTACGAGCAGTACTTC. Drawing the rest from reference TRBV28 and TRBJ2-7, the complete variable domain is DVKVTQSSRYLVKRTGEKVFLECVQDMDHENMFWYRQDPGLGLRLIYFSYDVKMKEKGDIPEGYSVSREKKERFSLILESASTNQTSMYLCASSSGTGGSPFSTIYEQYFGPGTRLTVT.

In this sample, this clonotype turned up many times. J is TRBJ1-1 and V is TRBV20-1; D is possibly TRBD1 (5 bases). The CDR3 consists of 12 residues. Deletions cut 8 bases from V and 2 bases from J, with 12 bases between. Germline-derived CDR1 and CDR2 are DFQATT and SNEGSKA (reference sequence). CDR3 DNA: TGCAGTACTCACAGGAGTAACACTGAAGCTTTCTTT. Protein product: CSTHRSNTEAFF.

There are many counts of this clonotype. This chain links TRBV27 with TRBJ1-1, with 10 bases that match TRBD1. Germline V gene lookup returns CDR1 MNHEY and CDR2 SMNVEV (reference sequence). Trimming removed 5 bases from V and 3 bases from J; junction bases left unmatched: 12. This CDR3 contains 17 residues. The CDR3, as DNA: TGTGCCAGCAGTAGTTGGGGGACAGGGGACCGGGACACTGAAGCTTTCTTT. Translated: CASSSWGTGDRDTEAFF.

The chain couples TRBV19 to TRBJ2-7, with a possible D match to TRBD2 (6 bases). CDR3 size: 13 residues. From germline, CDR1 is LNHDA and CDR2 SQIVND (reference sequence). V was clipped by 4 bases and J by 1 base, with 8 bases between them. CDR3 in amino acids: CASSNGGSYEQYF. Written as DNA, the CDR3 is TGTGCCAGTAGTAACGGGGGATCCTACGAGCAGTACTTC.

This clonotype was counted ten times or more. The chain is built from TRBV11-2 and TRBJ2-5, with no clear D. Per the germline V gene, CDR1 is SGHAT and CDR2 is FQNNGV. Trimming stripped 5 bases from V and 5 bases from J, with 9 bases between. This CDR3 is 12 amino acids long. CDR3 residues: CASSASSETQYF. CDR3 bases: TGTGCCAGCAGCGCTAGTTCTGAGACCCAGTACTTC.

J is TRBJ2-7 and V is TRBV7-9; D might be TRBD1 or TRBD2, each matching 5 bases. This CDR3 spans 17 amino acids. The V gene's germline CDR1 is SEHNR and CDR2 FQNEAQ (reference sequence). Trimming shortened V by 0 bases and J by 0 bases, and 15 bases separated the two germline ends. DNA of the CDR3: TGTGCCAGCAGCTTAGCGACCGGGACCTTCGGCTCCTACGAGCAGTACTTC. It yields the protein CASSLATGTFGSYEQYF.